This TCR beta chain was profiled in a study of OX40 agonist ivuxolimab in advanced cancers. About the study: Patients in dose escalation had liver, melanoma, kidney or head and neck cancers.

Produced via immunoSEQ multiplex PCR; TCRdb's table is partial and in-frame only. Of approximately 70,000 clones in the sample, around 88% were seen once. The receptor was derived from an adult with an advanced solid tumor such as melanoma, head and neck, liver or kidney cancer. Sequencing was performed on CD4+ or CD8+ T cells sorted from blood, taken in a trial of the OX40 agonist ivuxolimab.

Written as DNA, the CDR3 is TGTGCCAGCAGCATCTCGGGACTAGCGACCGAGCAGTTCTTC. It yields the protein CASSISGLATEQFF. The J gene is TRBJ2-1, the V gene TRBV7-2; 10 nucleotides align to TRBD2. The CDR3 is 14 amino acids. Unmatched junction bases numbered 8, after V lost 5 bases and J lost 10 bases. Germline V CDR1 and CDR2: SGHTA, FQGNSA.